This TCR beta chain derives from a study of blood T cells in healthy people across ages. The V gene end was trimmed by 3 bases and the J gene end by 0 bases; junction bases not matched to a gene: 6. The CDR3 runs to 17 residues. Per germline, CDR1 MNHEY and CDR2 SMNVEV (reference sequence). Comment on this clonotype: Its specificity is unknown.

With each sample, at least 6 micrograms of total RNA were extracted. The study's findings and limits: Any changes in expanded clonotypes were possibly confounded, as donor CMV status remained unknown.

The authors ran a second PCR of about 6 to 11 cycles using a sample-barcoded 5' primer and a J-beta primer mix. Each cDNA molecule, via a template-switch adaptor with 12 random nucleotides, was tagged. TCRdb passed the 5' RACE reads through MiXCR, listing each CDR3 protein once. This sample has under 2,000,000 distinct CDR3 sequences, with approximately 50% found just once. This clonotype was obtained from a woman in her thirties or forties in good health. This chain uses TRBV27 with TRBJ2-3, with 10 positions matching TRBD1. The sequencing input was blood. The CDR3: CASSFLPGQGSTDTQYF. DNA for the CDR3: TGTGCCAGCAGTTTCCTACCGGGACAGGGGAGCACAGATACGCAGTATTTT.